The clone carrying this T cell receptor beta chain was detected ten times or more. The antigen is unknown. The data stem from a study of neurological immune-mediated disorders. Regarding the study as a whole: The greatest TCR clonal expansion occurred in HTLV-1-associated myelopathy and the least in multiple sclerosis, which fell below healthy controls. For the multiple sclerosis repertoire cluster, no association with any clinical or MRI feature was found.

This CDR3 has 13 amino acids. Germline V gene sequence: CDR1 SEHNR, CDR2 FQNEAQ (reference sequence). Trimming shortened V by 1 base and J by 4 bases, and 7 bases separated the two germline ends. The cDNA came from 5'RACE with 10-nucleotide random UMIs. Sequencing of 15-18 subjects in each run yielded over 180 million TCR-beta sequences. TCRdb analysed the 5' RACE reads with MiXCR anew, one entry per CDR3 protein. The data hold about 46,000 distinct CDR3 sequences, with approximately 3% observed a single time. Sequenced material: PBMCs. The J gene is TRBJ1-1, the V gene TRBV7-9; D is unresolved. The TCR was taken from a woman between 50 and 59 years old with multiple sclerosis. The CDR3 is CASSLGVVTEAFF. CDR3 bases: TGTGCCAGCAGCTTAGGGGTTGTCACTGAAGCTTTCTTT.